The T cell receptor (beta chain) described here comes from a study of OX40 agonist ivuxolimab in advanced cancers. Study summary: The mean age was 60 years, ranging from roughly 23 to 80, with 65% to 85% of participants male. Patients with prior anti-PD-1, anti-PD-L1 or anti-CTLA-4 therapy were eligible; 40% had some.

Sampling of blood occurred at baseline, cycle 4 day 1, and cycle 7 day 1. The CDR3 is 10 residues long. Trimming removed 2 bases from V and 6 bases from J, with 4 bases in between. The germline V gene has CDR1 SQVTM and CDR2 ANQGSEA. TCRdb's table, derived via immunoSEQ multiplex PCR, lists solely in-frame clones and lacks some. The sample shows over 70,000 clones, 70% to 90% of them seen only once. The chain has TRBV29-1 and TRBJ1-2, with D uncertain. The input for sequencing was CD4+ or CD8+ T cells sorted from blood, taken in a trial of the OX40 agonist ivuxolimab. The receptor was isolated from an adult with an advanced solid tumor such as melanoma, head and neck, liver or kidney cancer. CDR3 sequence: CSVETNGYTF. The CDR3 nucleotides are TGCAGCGTTGAAACGAATGGCTACACCTTC.